This T cell receptor (beta chain) came from a study of T-cell memory formation after mild COVID-19. Findings and caveats of the study: Pre-infection memory showed some responding clones, and this suggested that cross-reactive memory joined. Clones contracting over day 15 to 85 were CD4/CD8 balanced, with later expanders leaning CD4+.

One entry per CDR3 protein, called by TCRdb with MiXCR from the 5' RACE reads. This table holds approximately 400,000 distinct CDR3 sequences, about a sixth found once. The length of the CDR3 is 15 residues. V lost 3 bases and J lost 3, with 14 bases in between. Comment on this clonotype: Its antigen remains unidentified.

The sequence was obtained from a man in his late teens or twenties who had mild COVID-19 (a few samples of this study predate the infection). Cell type and time point are not known. Specimen: PBMCs or a T cell subset sorted from them (not recorded which). The chain carries TRBV12-3 or TRBV12-4 and TRBJ1-1; weak D call: TRBD1 (6 bases). CDR3 sequence: CASSFHRASDTEAFF. For the CDR3, the DNA is TGTGCCAGCAGTTTCCACAGGGCTTCGGACACTGAAGCTTTCTTT.